This T cell receptor (beta chain) was retrieved from a study of cytomegalovirus exposure and HLA in healthy donors. General study points: A later analysis found common viral pathogens apparently linked to several of the most significant clusters. The study reported that TCR beta sequences accurately predicted HLA-A and HLA-B alleles in most subjects.

PCR was performed using 60 Vbeta and 13 Jbeta primers. Original processing notes: A later analysis counted 70 million to 85 million unique TCR beta chains, some 12 million shared. Data came from immunoSEQ multiplex PCR; TCRdb stores just in-frame clones and leaves some out. That table is the source of V, J and clone size, and D and trimming were worked out from the DNA. The sample carries around 64,000 clones, roughly 85% recorded once. It was healthy bone marrow donors who served as donors. This CDR3 is 14 amino acids long. CDR1 and CDR2 from the germline V gene are GTSNPN and SVGIG (reference sequence). The trim removed 0 bases at V and 4 bases at J, leaving 4 bases unmatched. This clone has more than one count but fewer than ten. The antigen is unknown.

The sequenced material came from PBMCs. This chain connects TRBV30 to TRBJ2-5; 8 positions match TRBD1. The origin of this receptor is a woman in her 30s in good health and CMV-seronegative. CDR3 sequence: CAWSVQDRAETQYF. As DNA, the CDR3 is TGTGCCTGGAGTGTTCAGGACAGGGCAGAGACCCAGTACTTC.